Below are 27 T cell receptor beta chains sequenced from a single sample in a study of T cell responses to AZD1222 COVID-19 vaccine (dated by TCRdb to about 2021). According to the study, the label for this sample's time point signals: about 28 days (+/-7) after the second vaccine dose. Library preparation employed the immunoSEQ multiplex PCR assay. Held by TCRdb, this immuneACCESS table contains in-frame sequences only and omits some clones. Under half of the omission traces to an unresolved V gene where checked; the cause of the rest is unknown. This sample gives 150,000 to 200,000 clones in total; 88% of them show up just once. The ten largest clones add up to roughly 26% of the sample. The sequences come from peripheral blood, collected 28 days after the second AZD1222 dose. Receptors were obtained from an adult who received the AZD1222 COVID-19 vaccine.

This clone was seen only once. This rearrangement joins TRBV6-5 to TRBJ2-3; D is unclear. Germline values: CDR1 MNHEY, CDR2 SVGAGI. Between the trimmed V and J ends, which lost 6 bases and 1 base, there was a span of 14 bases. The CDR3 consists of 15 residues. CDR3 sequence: CASSNRPRGTDTQYF. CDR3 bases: TGTGCCAGCAGCAATCGCCCCCGTGGCACAGATACGCAGTATTTT.

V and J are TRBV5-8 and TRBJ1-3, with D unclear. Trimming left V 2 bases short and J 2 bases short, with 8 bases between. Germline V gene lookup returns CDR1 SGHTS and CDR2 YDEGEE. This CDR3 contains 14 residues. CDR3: CASSFMVTGNTIYF. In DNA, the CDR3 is TGTGCCAGCAGCTTCATGGTTACTGGAAACACCATATATTTT.

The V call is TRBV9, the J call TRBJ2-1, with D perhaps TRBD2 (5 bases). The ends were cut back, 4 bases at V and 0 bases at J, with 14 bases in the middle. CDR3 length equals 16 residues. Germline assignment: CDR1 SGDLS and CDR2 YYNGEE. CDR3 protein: CASSSSSGFSYNEQFF. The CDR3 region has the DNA TGTGCCAGCAGCTCAAGTTCGGGATTCTCCTACAATGAGCAGTTCTTC.

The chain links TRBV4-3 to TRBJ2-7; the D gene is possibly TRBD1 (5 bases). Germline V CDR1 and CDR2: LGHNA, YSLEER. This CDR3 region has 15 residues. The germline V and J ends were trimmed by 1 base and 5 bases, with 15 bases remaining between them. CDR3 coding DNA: TGCGCCAGCAGCCAAGGCATTAGTTGGACACACGAGCAGTACTTC. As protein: CASSQGISWTHEQYF.

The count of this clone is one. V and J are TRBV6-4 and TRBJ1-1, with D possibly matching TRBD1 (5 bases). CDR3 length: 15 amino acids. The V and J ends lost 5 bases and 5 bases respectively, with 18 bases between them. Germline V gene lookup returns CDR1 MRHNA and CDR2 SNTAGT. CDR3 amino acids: CASSLLGGGGTEAFF. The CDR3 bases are TGTGCCAGCAGTTTACTGGGGGGGGGAGGAACTGAAGCTTTCTTT.

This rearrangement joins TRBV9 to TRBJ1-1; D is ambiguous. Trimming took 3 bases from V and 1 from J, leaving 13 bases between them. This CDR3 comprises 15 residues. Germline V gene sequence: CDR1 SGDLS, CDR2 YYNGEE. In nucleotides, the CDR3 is TGTGCCAGCAGCGCCGGAGGCCCAGGGAACACTGAAGCTTTCTTT. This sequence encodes CASSAGGPGNTEAFF.

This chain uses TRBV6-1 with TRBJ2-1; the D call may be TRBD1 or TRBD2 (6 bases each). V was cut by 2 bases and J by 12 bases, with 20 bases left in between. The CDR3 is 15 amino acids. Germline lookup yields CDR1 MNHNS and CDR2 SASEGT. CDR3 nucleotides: TGTGCCAGCAGTGAACGAGGGGGGCCAACGACGTCGCAGTTCTTC. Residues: CASSERGGPTTSQFF.

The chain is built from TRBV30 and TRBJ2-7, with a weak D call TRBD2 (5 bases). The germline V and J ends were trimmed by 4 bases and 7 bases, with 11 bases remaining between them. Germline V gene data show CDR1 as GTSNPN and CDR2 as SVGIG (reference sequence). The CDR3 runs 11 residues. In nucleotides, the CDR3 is TGTGCCTGGAAGGGAGAATGGGAGCAGTACTTC. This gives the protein CAWKGEWEQYF.

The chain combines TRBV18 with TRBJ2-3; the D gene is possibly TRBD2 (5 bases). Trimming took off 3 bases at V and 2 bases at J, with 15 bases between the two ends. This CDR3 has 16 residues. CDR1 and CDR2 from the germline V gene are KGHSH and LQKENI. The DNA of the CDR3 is TGTGCCAGCTCACCGGCCGGGCGGGCCCTCACAGATACGCAGTATTTT. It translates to CASSPAGRALTDTQYF. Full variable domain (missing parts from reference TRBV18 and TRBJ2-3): NAGVMQNPRHLVRRRGQEARLRCSPMKGHSHVYWYRQLPEEGLKFMVYLQKENIIDESGMPKERFSAEFPKEGPSILRIQQVVRGDSAAYFCASSPAGRALTDTQYFGPGTRLTVL.

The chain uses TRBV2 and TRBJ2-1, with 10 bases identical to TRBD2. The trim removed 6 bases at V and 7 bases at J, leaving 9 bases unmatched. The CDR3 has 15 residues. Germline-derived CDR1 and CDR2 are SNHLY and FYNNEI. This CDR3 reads CASSPLAGARNEQFF. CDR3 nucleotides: TGTGCCAGCAGCCCCCTAGCGGGAGCTCGGAATGAGCAGTTCTTC. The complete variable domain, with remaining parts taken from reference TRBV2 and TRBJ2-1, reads EPEVTQTPSHQVTQMGQEVILRCVPISNHLYFYWYRQILGQKVEFLVSFYNNEISEKSEIFDDQFSVERPDGSNFTLKIRSTKLEDSAMYFCASSPLAGARNEQFFGPGTRLTVL.

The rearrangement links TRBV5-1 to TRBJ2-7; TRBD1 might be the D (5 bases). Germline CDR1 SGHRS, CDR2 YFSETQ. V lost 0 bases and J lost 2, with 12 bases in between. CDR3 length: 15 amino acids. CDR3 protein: CASSLVGDRAYEQYF. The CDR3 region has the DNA TGCGCCAGCAGCTTGGTGGGTGACAGAGCCTACGAGCAGTACTTC.

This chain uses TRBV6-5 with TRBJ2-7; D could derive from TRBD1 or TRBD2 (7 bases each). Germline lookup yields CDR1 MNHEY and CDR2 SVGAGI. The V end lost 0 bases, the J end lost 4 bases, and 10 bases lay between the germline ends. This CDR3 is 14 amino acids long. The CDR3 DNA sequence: TGTGCCAGCAGTTACTCTCAGGGGGGGTACGAGCAGTACTTC. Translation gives CASSYSQGGYEQYF.

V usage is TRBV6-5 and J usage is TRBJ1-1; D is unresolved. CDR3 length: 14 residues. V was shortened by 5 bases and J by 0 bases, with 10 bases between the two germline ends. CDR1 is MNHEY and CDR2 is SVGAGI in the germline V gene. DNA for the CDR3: TGTGCCAGCAGTACGACCGGAATGAACACTGAAGCTTTCTTT. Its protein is CASSTTGMNTEAFF.

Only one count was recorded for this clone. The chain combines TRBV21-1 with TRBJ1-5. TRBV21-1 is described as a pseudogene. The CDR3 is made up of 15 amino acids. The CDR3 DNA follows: TGTGCCAGCAGCAAAGTTGAAAAGAGCAATCAGCCCCAGCATTTT. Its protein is CASSKVEKSNQPQHF.

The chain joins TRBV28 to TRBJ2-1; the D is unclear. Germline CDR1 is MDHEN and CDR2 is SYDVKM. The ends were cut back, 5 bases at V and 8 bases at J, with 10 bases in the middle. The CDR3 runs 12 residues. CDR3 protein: CASSVFRDEQFF. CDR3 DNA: TGTGCCAGCAGTGTCTTTCGGGATGAGCAGTTCTTC.

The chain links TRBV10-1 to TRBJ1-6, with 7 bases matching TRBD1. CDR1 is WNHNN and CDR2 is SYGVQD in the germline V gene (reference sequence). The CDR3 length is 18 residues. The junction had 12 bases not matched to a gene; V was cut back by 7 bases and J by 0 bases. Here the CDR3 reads CASNTRDSGSSYNSPLHF. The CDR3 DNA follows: TGCGCCAGCAATACTAGGGACAGCGGGAGCTCCTATAATTCACCCCTCCACTTT.

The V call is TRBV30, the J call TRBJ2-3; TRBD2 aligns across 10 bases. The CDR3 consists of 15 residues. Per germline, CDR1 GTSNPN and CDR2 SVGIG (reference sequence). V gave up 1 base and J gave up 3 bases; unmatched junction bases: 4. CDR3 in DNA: TGTGCCTGGAGTGCTAGCGGGAGTGGAACAGATACGCAGTATTTT. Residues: CAWSASGSGTDTQYF.

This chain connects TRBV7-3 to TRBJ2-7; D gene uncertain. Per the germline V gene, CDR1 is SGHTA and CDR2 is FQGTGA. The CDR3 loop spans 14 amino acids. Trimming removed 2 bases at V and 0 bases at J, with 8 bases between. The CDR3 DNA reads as TGTGCCAGCAGCTTAGTCGGAAGCTCCTACGAGCAGTACTTC. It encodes CASSLVGSSYEQYF. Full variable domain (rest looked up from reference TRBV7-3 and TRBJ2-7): GAGVSQTPSNKVTEKGKYVELRCDPISGHTALYWYRQSLGQGPEFLIYFQGTGAADDSGLPNDRFFAVRPEGSVSTLKIQRTERGDSAVYLCASSLVGSSYEQYFGPGTRLTVT.

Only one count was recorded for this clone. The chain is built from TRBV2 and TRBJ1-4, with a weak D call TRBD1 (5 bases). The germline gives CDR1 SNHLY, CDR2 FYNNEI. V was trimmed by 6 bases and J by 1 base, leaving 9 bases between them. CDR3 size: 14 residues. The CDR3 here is CASSQGETNEKLFF. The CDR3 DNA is TGTGCCAGCAGCCAGGGAGAAACTAATGAAAAACTGTTTTTT.

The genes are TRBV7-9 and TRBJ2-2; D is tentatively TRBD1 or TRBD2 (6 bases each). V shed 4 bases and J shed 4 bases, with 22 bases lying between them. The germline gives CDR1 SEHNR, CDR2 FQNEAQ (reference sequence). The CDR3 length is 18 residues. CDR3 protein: CASSSAGWGASSTGELFF. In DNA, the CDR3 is TGTGCCAGCAGCTCTGCCGGTTGGGGGGCTAGTAGCACCGGGGAGCTGTTTTTT.

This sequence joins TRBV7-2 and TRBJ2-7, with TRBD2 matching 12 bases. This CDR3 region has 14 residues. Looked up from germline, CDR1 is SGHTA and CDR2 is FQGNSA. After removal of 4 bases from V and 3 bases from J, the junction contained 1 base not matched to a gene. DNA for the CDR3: TGTGCCAGCAGCTCGGGACTAGCGGGCTACGAGCAGTACTTC. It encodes CASSSGLAGYEQYF.

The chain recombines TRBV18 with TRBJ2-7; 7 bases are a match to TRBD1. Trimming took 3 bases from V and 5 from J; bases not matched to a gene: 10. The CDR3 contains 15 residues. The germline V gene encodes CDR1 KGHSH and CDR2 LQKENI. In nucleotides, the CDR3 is TGTGCCAGCTCACCGGGAAACGGACAGGATAACGAGCAGTACTTC. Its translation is CASSPGNGQDNEQYF.

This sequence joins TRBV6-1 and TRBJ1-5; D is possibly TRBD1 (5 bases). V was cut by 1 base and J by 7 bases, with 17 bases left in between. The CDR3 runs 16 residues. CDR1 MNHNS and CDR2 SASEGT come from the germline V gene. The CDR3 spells CASSEGPTVGVQPQHF. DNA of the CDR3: TGTGCCAGCAGTGAAGGACCGACAGTAGGAGTGCAGCCCCAGCATTTT.

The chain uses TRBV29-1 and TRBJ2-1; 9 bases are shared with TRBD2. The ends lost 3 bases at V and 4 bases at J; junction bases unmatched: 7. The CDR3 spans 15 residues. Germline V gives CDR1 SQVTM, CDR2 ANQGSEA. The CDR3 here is CSVESLAGRYNEQFF. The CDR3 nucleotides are TGCAGCGTTGAGTCCCTAGCGGGACGTTACAATGAGCAGTTCTTC.

CDR3: CASSPTVYNEQFF. The CDR3 region has the DNA TGTGCCAGCTCACCCACAGTGTACAATGAGCAGTTCTTC. The chain employs TRBV18 and TRBJ2-1; no clear D gene. The V and J ends lost 3 bases and 4 bases respectively, with 7 bases between them. Germline V gives CDR1 KGHSH, CDR2 LQKENI. The CDR3 totals 13 residues.

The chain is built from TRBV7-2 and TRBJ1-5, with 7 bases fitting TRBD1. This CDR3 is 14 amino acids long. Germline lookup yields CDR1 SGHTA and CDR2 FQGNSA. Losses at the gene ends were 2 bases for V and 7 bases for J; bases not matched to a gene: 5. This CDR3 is CASSLYGQAQPQHF. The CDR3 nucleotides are TGTGCCAGCAGCTTATACGGACAGGCACAGCCCCAGCATTTT.

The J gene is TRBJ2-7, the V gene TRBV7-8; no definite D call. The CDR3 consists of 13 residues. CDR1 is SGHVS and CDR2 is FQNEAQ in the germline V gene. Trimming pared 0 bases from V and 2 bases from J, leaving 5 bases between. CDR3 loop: CASSLAGTYEQYF. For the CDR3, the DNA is TGTGCCAGCAGCTTAGCGGGAACCTACGAGCAGTACTTC.